This passage covers 18 T cell receptor beta chains from one sample sequenced in a study of vaccination effects on CD4 cells after COVID-19. TCRdb keeps only in-frame clones here, not all; method: immunoSEQ multiplex PCR. This table holds some 68,000 clones, over 65% found once. Antigen-specific CD4+ T cells were expanded with viral peptide pools in the ViraFEST assay before sequencing. The culture ran for 10 to 11 days, and then CD4+ T cells were isolated. Having tested negative for nucleocapsid antibodies, the vaccine recipients showed no prior SARS-CoV-2 infection. Their cognate antigens are unknown. This material consisted of CD4+ T cells from PBMCs cultured with HCoV-OC43 spike peptides, taken before COVID-19 vaccination. The sample's subset: HCoV-OC43 spike overlapping peptide pool stimulation. These receptors were taken from a human donor who received a COVID-19 vaccine.

This chain joins TRBV5-5 and TRBJ1-1; D is ambiguous. The V end was cut by 3 bases, the J end by 0 bases, with 12 bases between. This CDR3 is 15 amino acids long. The germline V gene has CDR1 SGHKS and CDR2 YYEKEE (reference sequence). The CDR3 spells CASSSIRLMNTEAFF. CDR3 DNA sequence: TGTGCCAGCAGCTCAATTCGGCTCATGAACACTGAAGCTTTCTTT.

This clone has only a few counts. Other DNA sequences in the sample encode the same CDR3. The chain employs TRBV5-1 and TRBJ2-5; D is ambiguous. Germline CDR1 SGHRS, CDR2 YFSETQ. V dropped 0 bases and J dropped 5 bases, with 5 bases sitting between them. CDR3 length equals 12 residues. DNA for the CDR3: TGCGCCAGCAGCTTGGTAGGGGAGACCCAGTACTTC. Translation gives CASSLVGETQYF. Supplemented by reference TRBV5-1 and TRBJ2-5, the full variable domain reads KAGVTQTPRYLIKTRGQQVTLSCSPISGHRSVSWYQQTPGQGLQFLFEYFSETQRNKGNFPGRFSGRQFSNSRSEMNVSTLELGDSALYLCASSLVGETQYFGPGTRLLVL.

The chain joins TRBV6-1 to TRBJ2-1, with D maybe TRBD2 (5 bases). The V gene's germline CDR1 is MNHNS and CDR2 SASEGT. This CDR3 is built from 17 residues. V was shortened by 0 bases and J by 3 bases, with 15 bases between the two germline ends. The CDR3 spells CASSEAEGPFRYNEQFF. The CDR3 nucleotides are TGTGCCAGCAGTGAAGCCGAGGGCCCCTTTCGCTACAATGAGCAGTTCTTC.

The chain recombines TRBV28 with TRBJ1-5; no definite D call. Germline V lookup: CDR1 MDHEN, CDR2 SYDVKM. Trimming took 8 bases from V and 0 from J, leaving 5 bases between them. CDR3 length equals 12 residues. Here the CDR3 DNA reads TGTGCCAGCGGTAGTAGCAATCAGCCCCAGCATTTT. Protein product: CASGSSNQPQHF.

This chain connects TRBV19 to TRBJ1-5, with TRBD1 as a possible D gene (6 bases). The CDR3 runs to 13 residues. Germline CDR1 and CDR2: LNHDA and SQIVND (reference sequence). Trimming took 5 bases from V and 6 from J, leaving 11 bases between them. DNA of the CDR3: TGTGCCAGTAGTGTCACAGGGAGTCAGCCCCAGCATTTT. Protein: CASSVTGSQPQHF.

The chain has TRBV19 and TRBJ1-2; D possibly corresponds to TRBD1 (5 bases). Germline assignment: CDR1 LNHDA and CDR2 SQIVND (reference sequence). V lost 3 bases to trimming and J lost 8 bases, with 13 bases between them. The CDR3 has 13 residues. The chain's CDR3 is CASSIPGDRGYTF. The DNA for the CDR3 is TGTGCCAGTAGTATTCCGGGGGACCGCGGCTACACCTTC. Combining the CDR3 with reference TRBV19 and TRBJ1-2 gives the whole variable domain DGGITQSPKYLFRKEGQNVTLSCEQNLNHDAMYWYRQDPGQGLRLIYYSQIVNDFQKGDIAEGYSVSREKKESFPLTVTSAQKNPTAFYLCASSIPGDRGYTFGSGTRLTVV.

The chain joins TRBV4-1 to TRBJ1-4; D remains unclear. CDR3 size: 14 residues. Trimming took off 2 bases at V and 8 bases at J, with 12 bases between the two ends. Germline CDR1 reads MGHRA; CDR2 reads YSYEKL. The CDR3 DNA sequence: TGCGCCAGCAGCCAAATACAGACGGGAGAAAAACTGTTTTTT. This sequence encodes CASSQIQTGEKLFF.

This rearrangement joins TRBV7-3 to TRBJ2-5, with 9 bases fitting TRBD1. Germline CDR1 and CDR2: SGHTA and FQGTGA. This CDR3 has 16 residues. V shed 0 bases, J shed 6 bases, and the junction held 8 bases outside the gene matches. CDR3 sequence: CASSLTVTGGGKTQYF. The CDR3 coding sequence is TGTGCCAGCAGCTTAACAGTGACAGGGGGTGGGAAGACCCAGTACTTC.

The chain combines TRBV28 with TRBJ1-6; D possibly corresponds to TRBD1 (6 bases). V lost 5 bases and J lost 3, with 17 bases in between. Germline V gene lookup returns CDR1 MDHEN and CDR2 SYDVKM. This CDR3 comprises 17 residues. For the CDR3, the DNA is TGTGCCAGCAGTGCAATCGGGGGGGCTTTCTATAATTCACCCCTCCACTTT. It is translated as CASSAIGGAFYNSPLHF. Filled out from reference TRBV28 and TRBJ1-6, the complete variable domain reads DVKVTQSSRYLVKRTGEKVFLECVQDMDHENMFWYRQDPGLGLRLIYFSYDVKMKEKGDIPEGYSVSREKKERFSLILESASTNQTSMYLCASSAIGGAFYNSPLHFGNGTRLTVT.

This clone appeared a few times. The V call is TRBV5-1, the J call TRBJ2-7; 7 positions agree with TRBD1. The germline V gene encodes CDR1 SGHRS and CDR2 YFSETQ. Trimming removed 5 bases from V and 5 bases from J; junction bases left unmatched: 7. The length of the CDR3 is 13 residues. The CDR3: CASSYDRVDEQYV. CDR3 nucleotides: TGCGCCAGCAGTTATGACAGGGTAGACGAGCAGTACGTC.

This clone has just one count. The chain is built from TRBV10-3 and TRBJ2-7; D perhaps matches TRBD1 (5 bases). Germline V CDR1 and CDR2: ENHRY, SYGVKD. Trimming removed 0 bases at V and 6 bases at J, with 15 bases between. CDR3 length: 15 residues. Here the CDR3 reads CAISESWAGKGEQYV. The DNA for the CDR3 is TGTGCCATCAGTGAGTCGTGGGCAGGGAAAGGCGAGCAGTACGTC.

This chain connects TRBV5-1 to TRBJ1-2; no reliable D call. Looked up from germline, CDR1 is SGHRS and CDR2 is YFSETQ. Trimming pared 4 bases from V and 4 bases from J, leaving 11 bases between. The CDR3 is 13 residues long. The CDR3 nucleotides are TGCGCCAGCAGCAGGGAGGAGACCTATGGCTACACCTTC. This encodes CASSREETYGYTF. The full variable domain, in which reference TRBV5-1 and TRBJ1-2 provide the parts outside the CDR3, is KAGVTQTPRYLIKTRGQQVTLSCSPISGHRSVSWYQQTPGQGLQFLFEYFSETQRNKGNFPGRFSGRQFSNSRSEMNVSTLELGDSALYLCASSREETYGYTFGSGTRLTVV.

The V gene is TRBV15, the J gene TRBJ2-6; D not resolved. The CDR3 is 18 residues long. Germline V gene lookup returns CDR1 LNHNV and CDR2 YYDKDF (reference sequence). The V and J ends lost 0 bases and 0 bases respectively, with 12 bases between them. As DNA, the CDR3 is TGTGCCACCAGCAGAGATCCCGGGTCCCACTCTGGGGCCAACGTCCTGACTTTC. This encodes CATSRDPGSHSGANVLTF.

The chain is built from TRBV7-2 and TRBJ2-5; D possibly corresponds to TRBD1 (5 bases). V was pared by 5 bases and J by 3 bases, with 19 bases between. There are 16 residues in the CDR3. In germline, CDR1 is SGHTA, CDR2 FQGNSA. CDR3 loop: CASSLTATETEETQYF. The CDR3 nucleotides are TGTGCCAGCAGCCTAACCGCTACTGAGACAGAAGAGACCCAGTACTTC. The whole variable domain, filled in from reference TRBV7-2 and TRBJ2-5, reads GAGVSQSPSNKVTEKGKDVELRCDPISGHTALYWYRQSLGQGLEFLIYFQGNSAPDKSGLPSDRFSAERTGGSVSTLTIQRTQQEDSAVYLCASSLTATETEETQYFGPGTRLLVL.

This clone is medium-sized in the sample. The chain joins TRBV7-9 to TRBJ2-1, with a possible D match to TRBD1 (6 bases). This CDR3 has 17 amino acids. Trimming stripped 4 bases from V and 8 bases from J, with 24 bases between. Germline CDR1 SEHNR, CDR2 FQNEAQ (reference sequence). The CDR3 sequence: CASSSIHRTGTSDEQFF. CDR3 nucleotides: TGTGCCAGCAGCTCTATACATCGAACAGGGACATCGGATGAGCAGTTCTTC.

V and J are TRBV5-1 and TRBJ1-1; D is ambiguous. This CDR3 spans 14 amino acids. Germline V gene lookup returns CDR1 SGHRS and CDR2 YFSETQ. V was pared by 0 bases and J by 1 base, with 7 bases between. CDR3 DNA: TGCGCCAGCAGCTTGGGGGCCACGAACACTGAAGCTTTCTTT. Translating gives CASSLGATNTEAFF.

This clone appeared a few times. The chain links TRBV19 to TRBJ2-2; D remains ambiguous. Trimming removed 1 base from V and 4 bases from J, with 4 bases in between. Germline assignment: CDR1 LNHDA and CDR2 SQIVND (reference sequence). The CDR3 covers 13 residues. The CDR3 region has the DNA TGTGCCAGTAGTATAGTTTTCACCGGGGAGCTGTTTTTT. Translation: CASSIVFTGELFF.

In its sample, this clone was seen a few times. The CDR3: CAGGSGETQYF. The CDR3 DNA reads as TGTGCCGGAGGGTCCGGGGAGACCCAGTACTTC. This rearrangement joins TRBV7-9 to TRBJ2-5; a weak D match, TRBD2 (6 bases). Trimming shortened V by 11 bases and J by 5 bases, and 12 bases separated the two germline ends. The CDR3 runs 11 residues. Germline V gives CDR1 SEHNR, CDR2 FQNEAQ (reference sequence).